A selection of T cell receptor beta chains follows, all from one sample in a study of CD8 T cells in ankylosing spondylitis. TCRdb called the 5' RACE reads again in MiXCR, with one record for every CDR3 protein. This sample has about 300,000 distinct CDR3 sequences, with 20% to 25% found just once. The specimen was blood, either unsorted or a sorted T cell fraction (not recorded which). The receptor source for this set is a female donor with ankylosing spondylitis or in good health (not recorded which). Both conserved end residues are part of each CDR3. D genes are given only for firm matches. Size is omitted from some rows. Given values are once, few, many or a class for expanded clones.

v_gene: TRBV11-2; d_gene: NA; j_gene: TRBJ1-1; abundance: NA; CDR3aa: CASSTTSAANTEAFF; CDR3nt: TGTGCCAGCAGCACTACTAGCGCAGCGAACACTGAAGCTTTCTTT
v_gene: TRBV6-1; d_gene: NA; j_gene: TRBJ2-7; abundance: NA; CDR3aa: CASSDQRRSYEQYF; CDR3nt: TGTGCCAGCAGCGACCAACGCCGCTCCTACGAGCAGTACTTC
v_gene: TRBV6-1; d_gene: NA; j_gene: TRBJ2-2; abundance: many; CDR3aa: CASSRPVLATNTGELFF; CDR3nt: TGTGCCAGCAGTCGACCAGTCTTAGCGACGAACACCGGGGAGCTGTTTTTT
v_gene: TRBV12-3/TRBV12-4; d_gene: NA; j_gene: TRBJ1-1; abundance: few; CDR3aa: CASSLLSGTANTEAFF; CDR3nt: TGTGCCAGCAGTTTACTTAGCGGGACGGCGAACACTGAAGCTTTCTTT
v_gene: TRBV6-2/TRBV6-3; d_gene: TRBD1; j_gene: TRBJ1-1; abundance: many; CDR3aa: CASSPRTGRGTEAFF; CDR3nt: TGTGCCAGCAGTCCCAGGACAGGGCGAGGGACTGAAGCTTTCTTT
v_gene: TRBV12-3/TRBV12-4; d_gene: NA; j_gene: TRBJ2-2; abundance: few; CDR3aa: CASWGLQINTGELFF; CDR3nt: TGTGCCAGCTGGGGACTTCAAATAAACACCGGGGAGCTGTTTTTT
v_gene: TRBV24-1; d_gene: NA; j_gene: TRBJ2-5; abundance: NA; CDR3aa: CATSVPRTGGKTQYF; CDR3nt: TGTGCCACCAGTGTTCCCCGGACAGGAGGGAAGACCCAGTACTTC
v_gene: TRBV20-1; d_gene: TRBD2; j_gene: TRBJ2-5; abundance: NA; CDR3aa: CSAIGTSVPETQYF; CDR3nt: TGCAGTGCTATAGGGACTAGCGTTCCAGAGACCCAGTACTTC
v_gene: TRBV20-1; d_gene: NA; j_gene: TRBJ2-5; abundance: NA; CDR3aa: CSASGGFAGRGQETQYF; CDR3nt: TGCAGTGCTAGTGGGGGCTTTGCGGGACGGGGTCAAGAGACCCAGTACTTC
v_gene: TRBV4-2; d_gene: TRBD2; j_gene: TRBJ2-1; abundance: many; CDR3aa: CASSPGLPNEQFF; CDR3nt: TGTGCCAGCAGCCCGGGACTACCGAATGAGCAGTTCTTC
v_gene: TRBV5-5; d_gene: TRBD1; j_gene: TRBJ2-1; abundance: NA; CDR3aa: CASSAGTGDTNEQFF; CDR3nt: TGTGCCAGCAGTGCCGGGACAGGGGATACCAATGAGCAGTTCTTC
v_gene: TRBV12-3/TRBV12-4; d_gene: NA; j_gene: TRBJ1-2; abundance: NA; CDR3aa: CASSPSGNGYTF; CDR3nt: TGTGCCAGCAGTCCCTCGGGAAATGGCTACACCTTC
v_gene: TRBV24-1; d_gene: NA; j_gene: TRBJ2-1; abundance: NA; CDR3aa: CATSVGGSYNEQFF; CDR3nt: TGTGCCACCAGTGTAGGGGGCTCCTACAATGAGCAGTTCTTC
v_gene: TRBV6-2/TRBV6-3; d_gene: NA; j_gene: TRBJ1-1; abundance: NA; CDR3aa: CASSYKPGRTEAFF; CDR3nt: TGTGCCAGCAGTTACAAACCGGGGAGGACTGAAGCTTTCTTT
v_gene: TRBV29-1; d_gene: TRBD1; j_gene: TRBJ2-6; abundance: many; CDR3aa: CSVLQGAGANVLTF; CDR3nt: TGCAGCGTATTACAGGGGGCTGGGGCCAACGTCCTGACTTTC
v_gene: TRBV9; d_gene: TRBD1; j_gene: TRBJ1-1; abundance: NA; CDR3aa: CASSARTGGAFF; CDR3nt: TGTGCCAGCAGCGCTCGGACAGGTGGCGCTTTCTTT
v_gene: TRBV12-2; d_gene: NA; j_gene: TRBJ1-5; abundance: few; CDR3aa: CASRLPLGVDRGNQPQHF; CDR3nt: TGTGCAAGTCGCTTACCTCTGGGCGTGGACAGGGGTAATCAGCCCCAGCATTTT
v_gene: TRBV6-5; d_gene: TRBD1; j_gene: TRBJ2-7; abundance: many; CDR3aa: CASSYSRDRGFYEQYF; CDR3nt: TGTGCCAGCAGTTACTCCCGGGACAGGGGGTTCTACGAGCAGTACTTC
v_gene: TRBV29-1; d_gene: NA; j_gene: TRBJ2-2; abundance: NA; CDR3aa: CSVGGNTGELFF; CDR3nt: TGCAGCGTTGGAGGGAACACCGGGGAGCTGTTTTTT
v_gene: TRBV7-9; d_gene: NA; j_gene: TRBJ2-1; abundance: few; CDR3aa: CASSSGALLGNEQFF; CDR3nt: TGTGCCAGCAGCTCCGGGGCCTTACTAGGCAATGAGCAGTTCTTC
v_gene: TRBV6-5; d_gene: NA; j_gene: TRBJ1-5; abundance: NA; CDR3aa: CASRKRQADGQPQHF; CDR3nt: TGTGCCAGCAGGAAACGACAGGCGGATGGCCAGCCCCAGCATTTT
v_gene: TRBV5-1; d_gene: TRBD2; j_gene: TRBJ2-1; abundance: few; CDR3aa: CASAPLAGSYNEQFF; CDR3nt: TGCGCCAGCGCTCCCTTAGCGGGATCCTACAATGAGCAGTTCTTC
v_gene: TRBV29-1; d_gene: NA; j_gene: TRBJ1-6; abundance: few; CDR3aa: CSVQTGRNSPLHF; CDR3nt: TGCAGCGTCCAGACCGGGCGTAATTCACCCCTCCACTTT
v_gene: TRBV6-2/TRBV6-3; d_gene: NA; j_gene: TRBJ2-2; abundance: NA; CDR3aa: CASSTGQGAGELFF; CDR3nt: TGTGCCAGCAGTACAGGGCAGGGAGCCGGGGAGCTGTTTTTT
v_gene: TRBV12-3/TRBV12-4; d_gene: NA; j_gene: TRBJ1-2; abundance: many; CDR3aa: CASSLAGAGYGYTF; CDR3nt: TGTGCCAGCAGTTTAGCGGGGGCAGGCTATGGCTACACCTTC
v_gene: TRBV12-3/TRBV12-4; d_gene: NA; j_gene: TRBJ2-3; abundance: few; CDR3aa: CASSPHRTSATDTQYF; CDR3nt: TGTGCCAGCAGTCCCCATCGGACATCCGCAACAGATACGCAGTATTTT
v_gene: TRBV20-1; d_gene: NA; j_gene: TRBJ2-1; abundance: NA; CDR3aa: CSASGFEQFF; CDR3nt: TGCAGTGCTAGCGGGTTTGAGCAGTTCTTC
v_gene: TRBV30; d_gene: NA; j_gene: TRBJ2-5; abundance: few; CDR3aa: CACLHGGEETQYF; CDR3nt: TGTGCCTGTCTCCACGGCGGGGAGGAGACCCAGTACTTC